The 11 T cell receptor beta chains given below trace back to one sample, sequenced in a study of glioma-infiltrating T cells after dendritic cell vaccination. TCRdb keeps only in-frame clones here, not all; method: immunoSEQ multiplex PCR. Of about 3,100 clones listed, about 75% were seen once; the top ten hold about 4.1%. The sequencing used tumor tissue, collected before dendritic cell vaccination. All receptors come from a human donor with glioblastoma.

This clone was recorded only once. A read error may produce the germline difference seen at one junction end. The identical CDR3 is also encoded by other nucleotide sequences in the sample. J is TRBJ1-6 and V is TRBV25-1; TRBD1 matches 9 bases. Germline lookup yields CDR1 MGHDK and CDR2 SYGVNS. There are 14 residues in the CDR3. The CDR3, as DNA: TGTGCCAGCAGTGCAGGACAGGGGAATTCCCCCCTCCACTTT. It specifies CASSAGQGNSPLHF.

This chain connects TRBV5-1 to TRBJ2-7; 9 nucleotides align to TRBD1. The germline gives CDR1 SGHRS, CDR2 YFSETQ. Trimming removed 4 bases from V and 7 bases from J; junction bases left unmatched: 21. The CDR3 runs to 18 residues. CDR3 residues: CASSRTTATGGGSREQYF. CDR3 nucleotide sequence: TGCGCCAGCAGCCGGACGACGGCCACAGGGGGCGGTTCAAGAGAGCAGTACTTC.

The rearrangement links TRBV11-3 to TRBJ1-1; 9 nucleotides align to TRBD1. The germline V gene has CDR1 SGHNT and CDR2 YENEEA. V shed 5 bases and J 1 base; nucleotides not matched to a gene: 5. This CDR3 contains 15 residues. The CDR3 here is CASSQGTGRNTEAFF. CDR3 bases: TGTGCCAGCAGCCAGGGGACAGGGAGGAACACTGAAGCTTTCTTT.

This chain joins TRBV29-1 and TRBJ2-6; TRBD1 is a possible D gene (5 bases). The CDR3 has 15 residues. V was cut by 7 bases and J by 0 bases, with 13 bases left in between. Per germline, CDR1 SQVTM and CDR2 ANQGSEA. This chain's CDR3 is CSAILQDSGANVLTF. CDR3 DNA sequence: TGCAGCGCGATTTTACAGGACTCTGGGGCCAACGTCCTGACTTTC.

This chain connects TRBV10-3 to TRBJ2-7; weak D call: TRBD1 (6 bases). V was trimmed by 3 bases and J by 2 bases, leaving 8 bases between them. The CDR3 contains 13 residues. In germline, CDR1 is ENHRY, CDR2 SYGVKD. The CDR3 DNA reads as TGTGCCATCAGTGATGGACAGCCCTACGAGCAGTACTTC. Its translation: CAISDGQPYEQYF.

The chain couples TRBV7-9 to TRBJ2-6, with a possible D match to TRBD1 (5 bases). V was pared by 1 base and J by 5 bases, with 9 bases between. The CDR3 runs 15 residues. CDR1 SEHNR and CDR2 FQNEAQ come from the germline V gene (reference sequence). CDR3 sequence (DNA): TGTGCCAGCAGCTTAGAGGGGTTCTGGGCCAACGTCCTGACTTTC. This gives the protein CASSLEGFWANVLTF.

For the CDR3, the DNA is TGTGCCAGCAGCCTCGGGACTAGCGGGCGGACAGATACGCAGTATTTT. Translation: CASSLGTSGRTDTQYF. The gene calls are TRBV11-3 and TRBJ2-3, with 12 bases identical to TRBD2. Germline CDR1 SGHNT, CDR2 YENEEA. The CDR3 runs 16 residues. V lost 5 bases and J lost 3; bases outside the gene matches: 6.

The V call is TRBV7-6, the J call TRBJ1-1, with D perhaps matching TRBD1 (6 bases). The CDR3 covers 16 residues. From germline, CDR1 is SGHVS and CDR2 FNYEAQ. Trimming removed 6 bases from V and 5 bases from J, with 22 bases in between. CDR3 coding DNA: TGTGCCAGCAGGTCTATAATAGGGGCAGGGGATACTGAAGCTTTCTTT. This sequence encodes CASRSIIGAGDTEAFF.

This chain joins TRBV21-1 and TRBJ1-4. TRBV21-1 is tagged as a pseudogene. This CDR3 spans 15 amino acids. The CDR3 DNA reads TGTGCCAGCAGCAGAATTATGAGGTACAATGAAAAACTGTTTTTT. As protein: CASSRIMRYNEKLFF.

The rearrangement joins TRBV7-2 to TRBJ2-5, with 14 bases lining up with TRBD2. CDR1 and CDR2 from the germline V gene are SGHTA and FQGNSA. The CDR3 is 16 residues long. Trimming at V came to 7 bases and at J to 4 bases, leaving 8 bases not matched to a gene. The CDR3 coding sequence is TGTGCCAGCAAATGGACTAGCGGGGGGCCCAGAGAGACCCAGTACTTC. This gives the protein CASKWTSGGPRETQYF.

The chain carries TRBV2 and TRBJ1-2; 7 bases match TRBD1. The CDR3 sequence is 17 residues long. Germline CDR1 SNHLY, CDR2 FYNNEI. The junction had 20 bases not matched to a gene; V was cut back by 8 bases and J by 5 bases. Here the CDR3 reads CASRAGQRILSGYGYTF. The DNA for the CDR3 is TGTGCCAGCCGGGCGGGACAGCGAATCTTATCGGGTTATGGCTACACCTTC.